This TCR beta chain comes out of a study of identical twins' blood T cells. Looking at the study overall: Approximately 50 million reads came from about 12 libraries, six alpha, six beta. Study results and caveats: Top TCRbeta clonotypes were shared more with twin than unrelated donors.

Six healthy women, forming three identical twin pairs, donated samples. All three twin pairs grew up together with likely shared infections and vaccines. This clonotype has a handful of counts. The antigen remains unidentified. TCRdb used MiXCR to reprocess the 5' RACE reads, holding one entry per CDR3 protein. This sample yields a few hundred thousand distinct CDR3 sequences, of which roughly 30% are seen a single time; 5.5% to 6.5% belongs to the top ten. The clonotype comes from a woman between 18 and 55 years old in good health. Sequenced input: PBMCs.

CDR3 residues: CASSLPGLNTEAFF. The CDR3, as DNA: TGTGCCAGCAGTTTGCCAGGGTTAAACACTGAAGCTTTCTTT. V is TRBV12-3 or TRBV12-4 and J is TRBJ1-1; tentatively, D is TRBD1 (5 bases). This CDR3 has 14 residues. The germline V and J ends were trimmed by 3 bases and 2 bases, with 10 bases remaining between them.